The 8 T cell receptor beta chains below were found in one sample sequenced in a study of radiation and T cells in renal cell carcinoma (TCRdb year 2020). To prepare the library, the immunoSEQ multiplex PCR assay was applied. Imported from immuneACCESS, the table was reduced by TCRdb to in-frame sequences with V and J called. These copies leave out some clones; in studies compared against another copy, an unresolved V gene accounts for under half, and the cause of the remainder is not known. The sample profile shows tens of thousands of clones; roughly four fifths of them were found once. Roughly 7.4% of the sample comes from the top ten. The time point label on this specimen signifies: blood 2 weeks post-SBRT. In the paper's terms, the treatment or condition label means: 15 Gy SBRT to primary tumor, nephrectomy 4 weeks later. Specimen: blood, collected from a patient whose treatment included radiotherapy and nephrectomy. The receptors derive from a man in his sixties with renal cell carcinoma.

This chain joins TRBV4-3 and TRBJ2-1, with D unclear. Trimming shortened V by 1 base and J by 5 bases, and 3 bases separated the two germline ends. The CDR3 has 12 amino acids. Per germline, CDR1 LGHNA and CDR2 YSLEER. The DNA of the CDR3 is TGCGCCAGCAGCCAAGTACACAATGAGCAGTTCTTC. Its translation: CASSQVHNEQFF.

This chain joins TRBV2 and TRBJ2-7; a possible D gene is TRBD1 (6 bases). This CDR3 contains 16 residues. Between the trimmed V and J ends, which lost 1 base and 4 bases, there was a span of 17 bases. Germline values: CDR1 SNHLY, CDR2 FYNNEI. The DNA of the CDR3 is TGTGCCAGCAGTGAAGGGCCCACGGGACAATCTTACGAGCAGTACGTC. Translation: CASSEGPTGQSYEQYV.

V usage is TRBV10-3 and J usage is TRBJ2-7, with D perhaps TRBD1 or TRBD2 (6 bases each). V lost 10 bases and J 2 bases, leaving 15 bases between the germline ends. The CDR3 totals 13 residues. CDR1 and CDR2 (germline): ENHRY, SYGVKD. CDR3 in amino acids: CATRPGGTYEQYF. In nucleotides, the CDR3 is TGTGCCACCAGGCCCGGGGGCACCTACGAGCAGTACTTC.

This clone was seen once. The genes are TRBV6-1 and TRBJ2-1; D gene ambiguous. Trimming left V 0 bases short and J 0 bases short, with 6 bases between. CDR1 is MNHNS and CDR2 is SASEGT in the germline V gene. The CDR3 contains 15 residues. The CDR3 coding sequence is TGTGCCAGCAGTGAAGCCCCCAGCTCCTACAATGAGCAGTTCTTC. This sequence encodes CASSEAPSSYNEQFF.

The rearrangement joins TRBV19 to TRBJ1-6, with D perhaps TRBD1 (5 bases). With 10 bases removed from V and 4 bases from J, the gap between germline ends came to 17 bases. This CDR3 region has 15 residues. The germline gives CDR1 LNHDA, CDR2 SQIVND (reference sequence). The CDR3 reads CATRSGTVYNSPLHF. The CDR3 DNA sequence: TGTGCCACCCGATCGGGGACGGTTTATAATTCACCCCTCCACTTT.

The rearrangement uses TRBV14 and TRBJ1-2, with D possibly TRBD1 on 6 matching bases. The CDR3 contains 14 residues. The V end was cut by 2 bases, the J end by 4 bases, with 11 bases between. The V gene's germline CDR1 is SGHDN and CDR2 FVKESK. The chain's CDR3 is CASSQQGMGYGYTF. The CDR3 DNA reads as TGTGCCAGCAGCCAACAGGGGATGGGCTATGGCTACACCTTC.

This clone was picked up one time. One end of the junction varies from germline; a read error may be responsible. The sample has other DNA sequences that encode this CDR3 too. The chain employs TRBV2 and TRBJ1-1; unclear D gene. The CDR3 is made up of 15 amino acids. The germline V gene has CDR1 SNHLY and CDR2 FYNNEI. The CDR3 DNA follows: TGTGCCAGCAGTGAACTGAGTGTTTATAGTACTGAGGCTTTCTTT. It specifies CASSELSVYSTEAFF.

In this sample, this clone turned up a few times. The chain employs TRBV9 and TRBJ1-1, with D possibly TRBD1 on 5 matching bases. Germline lookup yields CDR1 SGDLS and CDR2 YYNGEE. The CDR3 runs 14 residues. V lost 0 bases and J 4 bases, leaving 10 bases between the germline ends. CDR3 amino acids: CASSVGGDRTEAFF. CDR3 in DNA: TGTGCCAGCAGCGTAGGAGGGGATCGCACTGAAGCTTTCTTT.